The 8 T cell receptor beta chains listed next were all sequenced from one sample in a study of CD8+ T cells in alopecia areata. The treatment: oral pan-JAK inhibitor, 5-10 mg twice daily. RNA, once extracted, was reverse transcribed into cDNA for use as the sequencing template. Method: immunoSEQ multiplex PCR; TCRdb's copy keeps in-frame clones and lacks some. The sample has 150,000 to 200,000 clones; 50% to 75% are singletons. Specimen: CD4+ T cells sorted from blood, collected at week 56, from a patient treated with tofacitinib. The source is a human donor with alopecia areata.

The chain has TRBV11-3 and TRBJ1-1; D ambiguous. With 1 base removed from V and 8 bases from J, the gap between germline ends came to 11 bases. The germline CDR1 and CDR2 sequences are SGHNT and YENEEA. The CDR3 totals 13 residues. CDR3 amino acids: CASSLGPGSEAFF. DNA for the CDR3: TGTGCCAGCAGCTTAGGTCCGGGAAGCGAAGCTTTCTTT.

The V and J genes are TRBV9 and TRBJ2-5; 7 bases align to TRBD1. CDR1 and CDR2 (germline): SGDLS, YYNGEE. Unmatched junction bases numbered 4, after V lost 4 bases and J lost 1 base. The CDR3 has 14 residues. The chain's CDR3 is CASSPRTGQETQYF. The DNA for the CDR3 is TGTGCCAGCAGCCCCCGGACAGGCCAAGAGACCCAGTACTTC.

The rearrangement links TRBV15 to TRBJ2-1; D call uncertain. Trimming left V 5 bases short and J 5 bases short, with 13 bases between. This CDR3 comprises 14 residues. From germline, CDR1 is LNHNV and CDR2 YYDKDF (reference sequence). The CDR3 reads CATSPAQHNNEQFF. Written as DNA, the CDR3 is TGTGCCACCAGCCCGGCACAACATAACAATGAGCAGTTCTTC. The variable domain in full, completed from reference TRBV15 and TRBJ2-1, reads DAMVIQNPRYQVTQFGKPVTLSCSQTLNHNVMYWYQQKSSQAPKLLFHYYDKDFNNEADTPDNFQSRRPNTSFCFLDIRSPGLGDTAMYLCATSPAQHNNEQFFGPGTRLTVL.

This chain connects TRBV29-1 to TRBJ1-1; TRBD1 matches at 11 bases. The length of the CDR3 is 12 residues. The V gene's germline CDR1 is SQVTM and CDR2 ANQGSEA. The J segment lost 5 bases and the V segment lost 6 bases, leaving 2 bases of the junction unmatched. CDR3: CSVDRGLTEAFF. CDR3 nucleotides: TGCAGCGTGGACAGGGGGCTTACTGAAGCTTTCTTT.

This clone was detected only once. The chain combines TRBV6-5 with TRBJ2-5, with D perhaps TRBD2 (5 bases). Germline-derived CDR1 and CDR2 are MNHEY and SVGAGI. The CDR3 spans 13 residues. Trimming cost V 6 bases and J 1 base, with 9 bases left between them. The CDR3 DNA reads TGTGCCAGCAGCTGGACTGCCCAAGAGACCCAGTACTTC. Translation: CASSWTAQETQYF.

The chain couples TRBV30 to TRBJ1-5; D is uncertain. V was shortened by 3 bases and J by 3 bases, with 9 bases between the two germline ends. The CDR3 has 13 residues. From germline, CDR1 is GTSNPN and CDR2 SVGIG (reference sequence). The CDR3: CAWRAGSNQPQHF. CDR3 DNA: TGTGCCTGGAGGGCAGGTTCCAATCAGCCCCAGCATTTT.

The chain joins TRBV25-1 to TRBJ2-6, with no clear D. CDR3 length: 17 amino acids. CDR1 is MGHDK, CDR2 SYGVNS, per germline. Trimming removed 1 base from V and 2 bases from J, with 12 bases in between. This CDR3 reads CASSEFKGSPGANVLTF. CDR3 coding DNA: TGTGCCAGCAGTGAATTTAAGGGATCCCCTGGGGCCAACGTCCTGACTTTC.

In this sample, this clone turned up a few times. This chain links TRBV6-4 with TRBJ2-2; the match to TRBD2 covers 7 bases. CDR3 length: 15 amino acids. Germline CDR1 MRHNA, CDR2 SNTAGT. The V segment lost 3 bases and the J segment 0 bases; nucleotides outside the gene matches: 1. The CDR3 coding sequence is TGTGCCAGCAGTGAGACTAGCTCGAACACCGGGGAGCTGTTTTTT. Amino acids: CASSETSSNTGELFF.